This note documents a single T cell receptor (beta chain) sequence. No antigen is known for it. This sample was taken from a study of shared clonotypes between healthy human individuals. The wider study: Per donor, CD8 memory used one plate, CD8 naive used two, CD4 memory used three and CD4 naive used three. Findings and caveats of the study: On the whole, naive subsets had larger estimated richness than memory subsets had.

Genomic DNA belonging to each subset was distributed in equal measure over several immunoSEQ plates. Repertoires were generated with immunoSEQ multiplex PCR, while TCRdb's copy carries only in-frame clones and drops some. Found here are some 800,000 clones, over 90% of them singletons; the top ten hold nearly 25%. CD45RO-negative cells were positively selected for CCR7, leaving out terminally differentiated effector memory CD45RA+ cells. This CDR3 contains 17 residues. CDR1 is SGHRS, CDR2 YFSETQ, per germline. V shed 0 bases and J 6 bases; nucleotides not matched to a gene: 8. What was sequenced was naive CD8+ T cells sorted from blood. The chain carries TRBV5-1 and TRBJ2-2; the match to TRBD2 covers 10 bases. This receptor was identified in a man aged 25 to 40 in good health. The CDR3 DNA reads as TGCGCCAGCAGCTTGGGCGGACTAGCGGACGACGCCGGGGAGCTGTTTTTT. Its protein is CASSLGGLADDAGELFF.